This T cell receptor (beta chain) came from a study of shared clonotypes between healthy human individuals. Comment on this clone: Antigen: not known.

The study, taken as a whole, reports: Among non-shared clonotypes, generation probabilities were lower than among those shared by all four donors. Incomplete sequencing of sorted subsets was indicated by rarefaction despite large depth.

Losses at the gene ends were 5 bases for V and 9 bases for J; bases not matched to a gene: 22. Germline CDR1 MDHEN, CDR2 SYDVKM. This CDR3 region has 18 residues. TCRdb keeps only in-frame clones here, not all; method: immunoSEQ multiplex PCR. The repertoire has more than 550,000 clones, around 90% of them found once; the top ten carry 30% to 40%. The rearrangement uses TRBV28 and TRBJ2-1, with 7 bases fitting TRBD2. What was sequenced was memory CD8+ T cells from PBMCs. Specified subset: CD45RO+ cells pooled with CCR7-negative TemRA cells. This receptor was obtained from a man aged 18 to 29 in good health. Some clones in this sample may be carry-over from other donors' samples. CDR3 amino acids: CASSPTRTSILGYGEQFF. The CDR3 region has the DNA TGTGCCAGCAGTCCCACCAGGACTAGTATTCTGGGATATGGTGAGCAGTTCTTC.